This entry is about one TCR beta chain. The authors' processing: Amplifying reference gene primers gave estimates of nucleated cell counts. The assay was immunoSEQ multiplex PCR, and TCRdb's table has in-frame clones only and misses some. V and J calls plus clone size are reproduced from that table; the DNA served to infer D and trimming. The sample consists of 150,000 to 200,000 clones, around 79% of them appearing once. Germline assignment: CDR1 SGHTA and CDR2 FQGNSA. With 5 bases clipped from V and 1 base from J, the junction kept 5 bases outside the gene matches. This CDR3 spans 15 amino acids. This entry belongs to a study of blood T cell repertoires in COVID-19. Overall study context: Sample material is recorded as cDNA or gDNA derived from T cells, B-cell-depleted T cells, or PBMCs.

This clonotype was obtained from a woman in her sixties or seventies with acute or convalescent COVID-19. V gene TRBV7-2 combines with J gene TRBJ1-5; 7 nucleotides align to TRBD1. Sequencing used peripheral blood. CDR3 DNA: TGTGCCAGCAGCGACAGGGTTGGGAGCAATCAGCCCCAGCATTTT. Translated, it gives CASSDRVGSNQPQHF.